The 10 T cell receptor beta chains listed next were all sequenced from one sample in a study of cytomegalovirus exposure and HLA in healthy donors. The primer mix had 60 Vbeta and 13 Jbeta primers. Produced via immunoSEQ multiplex PCR; TCRdb's table is partial and in-frame only. This table holds some 150,000 clones, about 80% found once. Source material: PBMCs. The receptor source for this set is a man aged 25 to 40 in good health and CMV-seropositive.

The chain carries TRBV5-1 and TRBJ1-1; a possible D gene is TRBD1 (6 bases). The V gene's germline CDR1 is SGHRS and CDR2 YFSETQ. V lost 3 bases and J 4 bases, leaving 13 bases between the germline ends. The CDR3 is made up of 14 amino acids. Written as DNA, the CDR3 is TGCGCCAGCAGCTACCGGGACACCGGCACTGAAGCTTTCTTT. Protein product: CASSYRDTGTEAFF.

The chain couples TRBV28 to TRBJ2-1; 7 positions match TRBD2. Germline V CDR1 and CDR2: MDHEN, SYDVKM. Trimming cost V 6 bases and J 8 bases; bases outside gene matches: 10. The CDR3 has 14 amino acids. The CDR3 DNA is TGTGCCAGCAGCCCCATCGCGGGAGCCCATGAGCAGTTCTTC. Its protein product is CASSPIAGAHEQFF.

The gene calls are TRBV6-5 and TRBJ2-3; 8 nucleotides agree with TRBD2. Germline V gene lookup returns CDR1 MNHEY and CDR2 SVGAGI. Trimming took 6 bases from V and 7 from J; bases not matched to a gene: 12. CDR3 length: 15 amino acids. CDR3 bases: TGTGCCAGCAGAAAGTTAGCGGGGCCCCCCAATACGCAGTATTTT. It yields the protein CASRKLAGPPNTQYF.

The chain uses TRBV5-5 and TRBJ2-7, with 12 positions matching TRBD2. The V gene end was trimmed by 0 bases and the J gene end by 6 bases; junction bases not matched to a gene: 7. In germline, CDR1 is SGHKS, CDR2 YYEKEE (reference sequence). The CDR3 length is 16 residues. The CDR3 here is CASSLGASGRGIEQYF. CDR3 bases: TGTGCCAGCAGCTTGGGGGCTAGCGGGAGGGGCATCGAGCAGTACTTC.

The gene calls are TRBV27 and TRBJ1-2; 7 bases match TRBD1. Trimming removed 5 bases from V and 8 bases from J; junction bases left unmatched: 14. The length of the CDR3 is 15 residues. In germline, CDR1 is MNHEY, CDR2 SMNVEV (reference sequence). The CDR3 reads CASSPHSTGRSGYTF. CDR3 in DNA: TGTGCCAGCAGTCCACACTCGACAGGGAGGAGCGGCTACACCTTC.

The chain has TRBV5-1 and TRBJ1-1, with 9 bases identical to TRBD1. The V gene end was trimmed by 3 bases and the J gene end by 3 bases; junction bases not matched to a gene: 3. Looked up from germline, CDR1 is SGHRS and CDR2 is YFSETQ. The CDR3 has 14 amino acids. CDR3 coding DNA: TGCGCCAGCAGCTCCGGACAGGGGCACACTGAAGCTTTCTTT. Amino acid sequence: CASSSGQGHTEAFF.

This chain joins TRBV13 and TRBJ2-5; 13 positions match TRBD2. The CDR3 runs to 17 residues. Per germline, CDR1 PRHDT and CDR2 FYEKMQ (reference sequence). Unmatched junction bases numbered 12, after V lost 6 bases and J lost 5 bases. The CDR3 coding sequence is TGTGCCAGCAGTGCCGGGACTAGCGGGGCCCTCGGGGAGACCCAGTACTTC. Translated, it gives CASSAGTSGALGETQYF.

This chain links TRBV5-8 with TRBJ2-1; TRBD2 aligns across 10 bases. The CDR3 has 15 amino acids. The junction had 6 bases not matched to a gene; V was cut back by 4 bases and J by 5 bases. Germline CDR1 is SGHTS and CDR2 is YDEGEE. CDR3 DNA: TGTGCCAGCAGCGGCTGGACTAGCGGTAACAATGAGCAGTTCTTC. Translating it yields CASSGWTSGNNEQFF.

The gene calls are TRBV18 and TRBJ1-5; 7 nucleotides agree with TRBD1. V trimming: 4 bases; J trimming: 3 bases; junction bases outside the gene matches: 3. CDR3 length: 14 amino acids. Per the germline V gene, CDR1 is KGHSH and CDR2 is LQKENI. Here the CDR3 reads CASSQGANNQPQHF. In DNA form, the CDR3 reads TGTGCCAGCTCACAGGGGGCTAACAATCAGCCCCAGCATTTT.

V and J are TRBV7-9 and TRBJ2-1; D not certain. Looked up from germline, CDR1 is SEHNR and CDR2 is FQNEAQ (reference sequence). The CDR3 totals 14 residues. V lost 5 bases to trimming and J lost 0 bases, with 8 bases between them. The DNA of the CDR3 is TGTGCCAGCAGCCCGCCGAGCTCCTACAATGAGCAGTTCTTC. This encodes CASSPPSSYNEQFF.